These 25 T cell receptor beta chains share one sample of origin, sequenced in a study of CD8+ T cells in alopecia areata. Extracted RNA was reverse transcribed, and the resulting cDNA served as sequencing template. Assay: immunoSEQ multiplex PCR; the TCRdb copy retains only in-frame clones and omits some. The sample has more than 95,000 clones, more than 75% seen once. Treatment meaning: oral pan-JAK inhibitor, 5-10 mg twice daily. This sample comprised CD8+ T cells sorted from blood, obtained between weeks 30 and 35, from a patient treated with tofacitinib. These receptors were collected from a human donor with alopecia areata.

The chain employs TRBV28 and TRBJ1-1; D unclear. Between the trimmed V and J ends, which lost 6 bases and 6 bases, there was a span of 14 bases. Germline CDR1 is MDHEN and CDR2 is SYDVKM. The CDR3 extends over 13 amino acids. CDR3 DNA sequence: TGTGCCAGCAGCCTAATAGCTGGCCCTGAAGCTTTCTTT. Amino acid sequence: CASSLIAGPEAFF.

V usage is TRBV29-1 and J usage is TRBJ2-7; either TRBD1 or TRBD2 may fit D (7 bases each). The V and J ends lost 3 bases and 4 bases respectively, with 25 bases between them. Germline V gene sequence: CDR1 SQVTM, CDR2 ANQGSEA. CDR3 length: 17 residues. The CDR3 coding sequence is TGCAGCGTTGAGGTAGGAACTCGCGGGGGACAGACTTACGAGCAGTACTTC. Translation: CSVEVGTRGGQTYEQYF.

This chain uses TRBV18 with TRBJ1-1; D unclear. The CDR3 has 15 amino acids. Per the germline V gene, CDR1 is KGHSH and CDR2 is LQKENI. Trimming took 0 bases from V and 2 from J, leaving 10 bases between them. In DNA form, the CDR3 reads TGTGCCAGCTCACCACCGCGGCGGCTTAACACTGAAGCTTTCTTT. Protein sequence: CASSPPRRLNTEAFF.

The chain's CDR3 is CASSHTGDYEQYF. The DNA for the CDR3 is TGCGCCAGCAGCCACACAGGGGACTACGAGCAGTACTTC. The rearrangement uses TRBV4-1 and TRBJ2-7; 7 nucleotides line up with TRBD1. The junction had 2 bases not matched to a gene; V was cut back by 3 bases and J by 3 bases. Germline values: CDR1 MGHRA, CDR2 YSYEKL. The CDR3 contains 13 residues.

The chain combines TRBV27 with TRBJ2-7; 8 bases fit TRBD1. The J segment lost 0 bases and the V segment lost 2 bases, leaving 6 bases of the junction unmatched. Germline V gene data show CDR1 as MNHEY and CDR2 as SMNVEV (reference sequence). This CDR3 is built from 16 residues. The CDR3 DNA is TGTGCCAGCAGTTTACTCGGGACAGGAGACTCCTACGAGCAGTACTTC. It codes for CASSLLGTGDSYEQYF.

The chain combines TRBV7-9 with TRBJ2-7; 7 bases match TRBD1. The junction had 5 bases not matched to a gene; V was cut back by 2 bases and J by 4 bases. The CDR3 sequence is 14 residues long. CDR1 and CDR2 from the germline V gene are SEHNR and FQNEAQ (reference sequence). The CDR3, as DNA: TGTGCCAGCAGCTTATCACAGGGGACGTACGAGCAGTACTTC. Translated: CASSLSQGTYEQYF.

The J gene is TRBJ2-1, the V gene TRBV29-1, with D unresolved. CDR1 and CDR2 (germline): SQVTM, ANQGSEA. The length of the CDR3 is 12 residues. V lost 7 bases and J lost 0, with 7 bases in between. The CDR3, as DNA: TGCAGCGGGGCATACTCCTACAATGAGCAGTTCTTC. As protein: CSGAYSYNEQFF.

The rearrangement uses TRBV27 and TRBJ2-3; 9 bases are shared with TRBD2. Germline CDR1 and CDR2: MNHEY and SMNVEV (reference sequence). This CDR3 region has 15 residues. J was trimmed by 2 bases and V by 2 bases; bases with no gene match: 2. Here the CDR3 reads CASSLLAGTTDTQYF. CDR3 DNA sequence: TGTGCCAGCAGTTTACTAGCGGGGACCACAGATACGCAGTATTTT.

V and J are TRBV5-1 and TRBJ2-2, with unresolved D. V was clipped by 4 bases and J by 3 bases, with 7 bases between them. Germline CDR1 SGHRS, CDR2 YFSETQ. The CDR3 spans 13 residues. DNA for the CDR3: TGCGCCAGCAGCGCCGAATACACCGGGGAGCTGTTTTTT. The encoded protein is CASSAEYTGELFF.

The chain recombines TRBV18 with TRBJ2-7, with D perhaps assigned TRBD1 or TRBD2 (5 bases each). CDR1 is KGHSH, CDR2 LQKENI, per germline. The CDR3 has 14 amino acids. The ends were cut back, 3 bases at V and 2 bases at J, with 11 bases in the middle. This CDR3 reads CASSPAEGPYEQYF. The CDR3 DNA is TGTGCCAGCTCACCCGCAGAGGGGCCCTACGAGCAGTACTTC.

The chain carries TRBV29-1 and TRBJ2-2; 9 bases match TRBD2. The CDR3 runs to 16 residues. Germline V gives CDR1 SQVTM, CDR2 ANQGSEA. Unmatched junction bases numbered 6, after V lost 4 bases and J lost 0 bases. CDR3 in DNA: TGCAGCGTTGGGGGACTAGCAGAATCGAACACCGGGGAGCTGTTTTTT. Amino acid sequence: CSVGGLAESNTGELFF.

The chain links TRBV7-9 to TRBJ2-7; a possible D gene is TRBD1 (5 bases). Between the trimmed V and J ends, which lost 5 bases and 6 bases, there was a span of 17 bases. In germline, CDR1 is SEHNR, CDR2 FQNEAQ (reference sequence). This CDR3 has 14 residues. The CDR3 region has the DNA TGTGCCAGCAGCCCCCCGGCCGCCAGGGCCGAGCAGTACTTC. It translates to CASSPPAARAEQYF.

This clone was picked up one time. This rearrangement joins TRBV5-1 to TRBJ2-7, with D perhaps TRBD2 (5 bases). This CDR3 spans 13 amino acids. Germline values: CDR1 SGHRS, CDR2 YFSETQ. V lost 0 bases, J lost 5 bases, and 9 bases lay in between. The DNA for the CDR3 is TGCGCCAGCAGCTTGGGAGGGATGGACGAGCAGTACTTC. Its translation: CASSLGGMDEQYF.

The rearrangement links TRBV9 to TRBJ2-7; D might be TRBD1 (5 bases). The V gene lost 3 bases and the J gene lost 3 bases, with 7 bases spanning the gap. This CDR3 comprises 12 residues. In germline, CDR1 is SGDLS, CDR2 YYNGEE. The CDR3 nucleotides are TGTGCCAGCAGCGGAGACAGCTACGAGCAGTACTTC. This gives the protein CASSGDSYEQYF.

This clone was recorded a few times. The CDR3 is CASSLGAQGNGYTF. The DNA of the CDR3 is TGTGCCAGCAGCTTGGGTGCACAGGGGAATGGCTACACCTTC. The rearrangement links TRBV13 to TRBJ1-2; 7 bases agree with TRBD1. Germline lookup yields CDR1 PRHDT and CDR2 FYEKMQ (reference sequence). The length of the CDR3 is 14 residues. Losses at the gene ends were 3 bases for V and 6 bases for J; bases not matched to a gene: 7.

This CDR3 reads CSVEDASRDSDTEAFF. The CDR3 bases are TGCAGCGTTGAAGACGCATCCAGGGACAGCGACACTGAAGCTTTCTTT. The rearrangement uses TRBV29-1 and TRBJ1-1; 7 bases align to TRBD1. The germline gives CDR1 SQVTM, CDR2 ANQGSEA. The CDR3 is 16 amino acids. The V gene end was trimmed by 0 bases and the J gene end by 3 bases; junction bases not matched to a gene: 10.

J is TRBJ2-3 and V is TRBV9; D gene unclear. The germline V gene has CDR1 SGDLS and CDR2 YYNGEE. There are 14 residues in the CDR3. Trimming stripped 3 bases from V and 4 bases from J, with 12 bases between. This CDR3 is CASSAPGPPDTQYF. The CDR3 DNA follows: TGTGCCAGCAGCGCCCCCGGGCCCCCAGATACGCAGTATTTT.

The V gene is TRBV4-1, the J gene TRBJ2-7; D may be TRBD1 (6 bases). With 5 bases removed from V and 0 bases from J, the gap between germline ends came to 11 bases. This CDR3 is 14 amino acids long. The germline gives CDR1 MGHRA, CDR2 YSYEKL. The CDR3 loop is CASSYGQSSYEQYF. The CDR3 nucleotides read TGCGCCAGCAGCTATGGACAGAGCTCCTACGAGCAGTACTTC.

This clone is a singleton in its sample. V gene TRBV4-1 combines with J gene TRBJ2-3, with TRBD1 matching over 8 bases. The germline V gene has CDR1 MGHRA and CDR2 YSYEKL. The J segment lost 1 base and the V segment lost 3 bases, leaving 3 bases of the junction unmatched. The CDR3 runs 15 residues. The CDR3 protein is CASSQDRAGTDTQYF. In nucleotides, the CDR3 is TGCGCCAGCAGCCAGGACAGGGCTGGCACAGATACGCAGTATTTT.

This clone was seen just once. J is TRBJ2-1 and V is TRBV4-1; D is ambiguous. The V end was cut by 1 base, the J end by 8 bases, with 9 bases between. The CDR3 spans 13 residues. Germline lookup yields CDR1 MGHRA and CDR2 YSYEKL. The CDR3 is CASSQVNLDEQFF. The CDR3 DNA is TGCGCCAGCAGCCAAGTTAACCTTGATGAGCAGTTCTTC.

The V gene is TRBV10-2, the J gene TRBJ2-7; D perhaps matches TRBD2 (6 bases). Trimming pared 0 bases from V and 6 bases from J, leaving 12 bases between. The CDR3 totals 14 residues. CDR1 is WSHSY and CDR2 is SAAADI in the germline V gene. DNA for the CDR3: TGCGCCAGCAGTGAGTCGCGGGGCTCGGCCGAGCAGTACTTC. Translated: CASSESRGSAEQYF.

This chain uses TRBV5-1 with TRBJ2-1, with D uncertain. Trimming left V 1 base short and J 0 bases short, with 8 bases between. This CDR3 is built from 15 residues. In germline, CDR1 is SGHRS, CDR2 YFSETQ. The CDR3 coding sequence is TGCGCCAGCAGCTTGCTGAGAAACTCCTACAATGAGCAGTTCTTC. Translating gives CASSLLRNSYNEQFF. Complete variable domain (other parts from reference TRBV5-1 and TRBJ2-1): KAGVTQTPRYLIKTRGQQVTLSCSPISGHRSVSWYQQTPGQGLQFLFEYFSETQRNKGNFPGRFSGRQFSNSRSEMNVSTLELGDSALYLCASSLLRNSYNEQFFGPGTRLTVL.

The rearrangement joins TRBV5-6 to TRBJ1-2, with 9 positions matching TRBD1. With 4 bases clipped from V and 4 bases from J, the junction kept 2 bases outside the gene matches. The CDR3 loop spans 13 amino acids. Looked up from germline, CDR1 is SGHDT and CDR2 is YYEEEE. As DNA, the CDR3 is TGTGCCAGCAGCCCGACAGGGGGCTATGGCTACACCTTC. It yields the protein CASSPTGGYGYTF.

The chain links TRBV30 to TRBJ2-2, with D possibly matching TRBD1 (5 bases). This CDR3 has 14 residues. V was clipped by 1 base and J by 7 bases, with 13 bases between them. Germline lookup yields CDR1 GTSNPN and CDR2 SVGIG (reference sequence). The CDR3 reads CAWSDPPRGGELFF. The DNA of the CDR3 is TGTGCCTGGAGTGACCCCCCTAGGGGCGGGGAGCTGTTTTTT.

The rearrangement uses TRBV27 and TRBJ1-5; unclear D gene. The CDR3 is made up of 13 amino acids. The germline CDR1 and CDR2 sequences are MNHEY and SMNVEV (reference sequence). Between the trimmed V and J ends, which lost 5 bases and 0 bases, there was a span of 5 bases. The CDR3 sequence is CASSPGSNQPQHF. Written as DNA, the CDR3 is TGTGCCAGCAGTCCAGGTAGCAATCAGCCCCAGCATTTT.